The rows below give T cell receptor beta chains drawn from one sample of a study of T cells in Graves' hyperthyroidism and ophthalmopathy. TCRdb reprocessed the multiplex PCR reads with MiXCR, giving one entry per CDR3 protein. The sample has around 260,000 distinct CDR3 sequences, less than 30% seen once. Source material: blood. The receptors derive from a middle-aged man with Graves' hyperthyroidism that later progressed to Graves' ophthalmopathy. Each CDR3 is given with its conserved first and last residue. Each record gives: D gene, J gene, V gene, clone size, CDR3 DNA, CDR3 protein. D genes are given only for firm matches. Only some rows state a clone size, as once, few, many or a class for expanded clones.

d_gene: -; j_gene: TRBJ2-5; v_gene: TRBV7-2; abundance: few; CDR3nt: TGTGCCAGCAGCTCTCAACGAGAGACCCAGTACTTC; CDR3aa: CASSSQRETQYF
d_gene: -; j_gene: TRBJ2-6; v_gene: TRBV7-8; abundance: -; CDR3nt: TGTGCCAGCAGCCCAATTGGCTCTGGGGCCGACGTCCTGACTTTC; CDR3aa: CASSPIGSGADVLTF
d_gene: -; j_gene: TRBJ2-5; v_gene: TRBV6-5; abundance: -; CDR3nt: TGTGCCAGCAGTTACTCTGGTTCTGGCCAAGAGACCCAGTACTTC; CDR3aa: CASSYSGSGQETQYF
d_gene: TRBD2; j_gene: TRBJ2-7; v_gene: TRBV29-1; abundance: many; CDR3nt: TGCAGCGTTGTCGCGGGAGGCAGCTACGAGCAGTACTTC; CDR3aa: CSVVAGGSYEQYF
d_gene: -; j_gene: TRBJ2-7; v_gene: TRBV10-2; abundance: few; CDR3nt: TGCGCCGGCGGACCAACGTCCTACGAGCAGTACTTC; CDR3aa: CAGGPTSYEQYF
d_gene: TRBD1; j_gene: TRBJ1-2; v_gene: TRBV19; abundance: many; CDR3nt: TGTGCCAGTAGTTTCGGGGGCCGGACAGGGGGCAACTATGGCTACACCTTC; CDR3aa: CASSFGGRTGGNYGYTF
d_gene: -; j_gene: TRBJ1-2; v_gene: TRBV3-2; abundance: many; CDR3nt: TGTGCCAGCAGCCAAGATCCCGGACAGGGGGATGGCTACACCTTC; CDR3aa: CASSQDPGQGDGYTF
d_gene: -; j_gene: TRBJ1-1; v_gene: TRBV28; abundance: many; CDR3nt: TGTGCCAGCATCATATCCAGGGATAACACTGAAGCTTTCTTT; CDR3aa: CASIISRDNTEAFF
d_gene: -; j_gene: TRBJ2-5; v_gene: TRBV12-3/TRBV12-4; abundance: -; CDR3nt: TGTGCCAGCAGTTTAGGCAGGGGATTTGAAGAGACCCAGTACTTC; CDR3aa: CASSLGRGFEETQYF
d_gene: TRBD1; j_gene: TRBJ2-5; v_gene: TRBV29-1; abundance: many; CDR3nt: TGCAGCGTAACGACAGGGGGCGGGATGGAGACCCAGTACTTC; CDR3aa: CSVTTGGGMETQYF
d_gene: TRBD1; j_gene: TRBJ2-7; v_gene: TRBV7-8; abundance: many; CDR3nt: TGTGCCAGCAGCTCCTACGACAGGGCAACCTACGAGCAGTACTTC; CDR3aa: CASSSYDRATYEQYF
d_gene: TRBD1; j_gene: TRBJ2-7; v_gene: TRBV6-5; abundance: few; CDR3nt: TGTGCCAGCAGTTACGACAGGGCGAGCGAGCAGTACTTC; CDR3aa: CASSYDRASEQYF
d_gene: -; j_gene: TRBJ2-6; v_gene: TRBV2; abundance: many; CDR3nt: TGTGCCAGCAGTGATCCTGGGGATGGGGCCAACGTCCTGACTTTC; CDR3aa: CASSDPGDGANVLTF
d_gene: TRBD2; j_gene: TRBJ2-5; v_gene: TRBV6-5; abundance: many; CDR3nt: TGTGCCAGCAGTTACCTTAATCCTAGACTAGCGGGAGGGGAGTTAGGTCGGGAGACCCAGTACTTC; CDR3aa: CASSYLNPRLAGGELGRETQYF
d_gene: -; j_gene: TRBJ1-6; v_gene: TRBV6-4; abundance: many; CDR3nt: TGTGCCAGCAGTAACCTGGGGGTCAGCTCCTATAATTCACCCCTCCACTTT; CDR3aa: CASSNLGVSSYNSPLHF
d_gene: -; j_gene: TRBJ2-2; v_gene: TRBV2; abundance: many; CDR3nt: TGTGCCAGCAGGAGGTACACCGGGGAGCTGTTTTTT; CDR3aa: CASRRYTGELFF
d_gene: TRBD1; j_gene: TRBJ1-6; v_gene: TRBV27; abundance: many; CDR3nt: TGTGCCAGCGCTCCTAGGGACAGGGATTCACCCCTCCACTTT; CDR3aa: CASAPRDRDSPLHF
d_gene: -; j_gene: TRBJ2-2; v_gene: TRBV19; abundance: many; CDR3nt: TGTGCCAGTATCCATGGGGCCCCAGGGAGCACCGGGGAGCTGTTTTTT; CDR3aa: CASIHGAPGSTGELFF
d_gene: -; j_gene: TRBJ2-3; v_gene: TRBV20-1; abundance: many; CDR3nt: TGCAGTGCTACGACTGGGGGTGGGGCGGGGAGCGGAGCCCCGGCAGATACGCAGTATTTT; CDR3aa: CSATTGGGAGSGAPADTQYF
d_gene: -; j_gene: TRBJ2-5; v_gene: TRBV6-1; abundance: many; CDR3nt: TGTGCCAGCAGTCCCGGTAAAGAGACCCAGTACTTC; CDR3aa: CASSPGKETQYF
d_gene: TRBD2; j_gene: TRBJ2-5; v_gene: TRBV6-1; abundance: -; CDR3nt: TGTGCCAGCACCCGGCTGGGGGGGGAGACCCAGTACTTC; CDR3aa: CASTRLGGETQYF
d_gene: TRBD1; j_gene: TRBJ2-2; v_gene: TRBV24-1; abundance: few; CDR3nt: TGTGCCACCAGTGAGTCCGGGACAGGGGACACCGGGGAGCTGTTTTTT; CDR3aa: CATSESGTGDTGELFF
d_gene: -; j_gene: TRBJ1-1; v_gene: TRBV6-2/TRBV6-3; abundance: -; CDR3nt: TGTGCCAGCAGCAAGGTCGGATGGAACACTGAAGCTTTCTTT; CDR3aa: CASSKVGWNTEAFF
d_gene: -; j_gene: TRBJ1-2; v_gene: TRBV7-2; abundance: few; CDR3nt: TGTGCCAGCAGCTCTAAGGGCGGCTATGGCTACACCTTC; CDR3aa: CASSSKGGYGYTF
d_gene: -; j_gene: TRBJ2-7; v_gene: TRBV3-1; abundance: many; CDR3nt: TGTGCCAGCAGTCAGGACTGGATTACCTACGAGCAGTACTTC; CDR3aa: CASSQDWITYEQYF
d_gene: -; j_gene: TRBJ1-1; v_gene: TRBV12-3/TRBV12-4; abundance: -; CDR3nt: TGTGCCAGCAGCCGGTTGGTCTACACTGAAGCTTTCTTT; CDR3aa: CASSRLVYTEAFF
d_gene: -; j_gene: TRBJ2-5; v_gene: TRBV6-5; abundance: -; CDR3nt: TGTGCCAGCAGTTACTCGAGGTACCAAGAGACCCAGTACTTC; CDR3aa: CASSYSRYQETQYF
d_gene: TRBD2; j_gene: TRBJ2-2; v_gene: TRBV7-6; abundance: many; CDR3nt: TGTGCCAGCAGCTTATCGAAGTCGAGGGGACTAGTTACCGGGGAGCTGTTTTTT; CDR3aa: CASSLSKSRGLVTGELFF
d_gene: TRBD2; j_gene: TRBJ2-7; v_gene: TRBV19; abundance: many; CDR3nt: TGTGCCAGTAGTATGTTGCGGGAGGTCGGGGAGCAGTACTTC; CDR3aa: CASSMLREVGEQYF
d_gene: -; j_gene: TRBJ2-7; v_gene: TRBV4-1; abundance: many; CDR3nt: TGCGCCAGCAGCCAAGTTCGTGGGAGATTGGTCGGCGAGCAGTACTTC; CDR3aa: CASSQVRGRLVGEQYF
d_gene: -; j_gene: TRBJ1-1; v_gene: TRBV20-1; abundance: many; CDR3nt: TGCAGTGCCAGTGGGGTTCGGGGGGAGGCGAACACTGAAGCTTTCTTT; CDR3aa: CSASGVRGEANTEAFF
d_gene: TRBD2; j_gene: TRBJ2-2; v_gene: TRBV12-3/TRBV12-4; abundance: many; CDR3nt: TGTGCCAGCAGTATCCCTCCAAGCGGGAGGATCGGGGAGCTGTTTTTT; CDR3aa: CASSIPPSGRIGELFF
d_gene: -; j_gene: TRBJ1-2; v_gene: TRBV2; abundance: many; CDR3nt: TGTGCCAGCAGTAACTATGGCTACACCTTC; CDR3aa: CASSNYGYTF
d_gene: TRBD1; j_gene: TRBJ1-2; v_gene: TRBV6-1; abundance: -; CDR3nt: TGTGCCAGCAGTCCCTGGACAGGGGGTTCCTATGGCTACACCTTC; CDR3aa: CASSPWTGGSYGYTF
d_gene: -; j_gene: TRBJ1-5; v_gene: TRBV27; abundance: many; CDR3nt: TGTGCCAGCAGTTTAGAGATGACTGGCAATCAGCCCCAGCATTTT; CDR3aa: CASSLEMTGNQPQHF
d_gene: -; j_gene: TRBJ2-7; v_gene: TRBV15; abundance: -; CDR3nt: TGTGCCACCAGCAGAGGCGGCGCTTCGAGAGAGCAGTACTTC; CDR3aa: CATSRGGASREQYF
d_gene: -; j_gene: TRBJ1-1; v_gene: TRBV5-1; abundance: many; CDR3nt: TGCGCCAGCAGCACCGGGGGGGTCACTGAAGCTTTCTTT; CDR3aa: CASSTGGVTEAFF
d_gene: -; j_gene: TRBJ2-2; v_gene: TRBV27; abundance: many; CDR3nt: TGTGCCAGCAGTTTTTCAGCCGGGGAGCTGTTTTTT; CDR3aa: CASSFSAGELFF
d_gene: -; j_gene: TRBJ1-5; v_gene: TRBV2; abundance: -; CDR3nt: TGTGCCACTCGGGAGCGCGGCAATCAGCCCCAGCATTTT; CDR3aa: CATRERGNQPQHF
d_gene: -; j_gene: TRBJ2-7; v_gene: TRBV11-2; abundance: -; CDR3nt: TGTGCCAGCAGCCAGATCCCCCTAGAAGGGCAGTACTTC; CDR3aa: CASSQIPLEGQYF
d_gene: -; j_gene: TRBJ2-7; v_gene: TRBV15; abundance: many; CDR3nt: TGTGCCACCAGCAGACAGGGACCTGGCTCCTACGAGCAGTACTTC; CDR3aa: CATSRQGPGSYEQYF